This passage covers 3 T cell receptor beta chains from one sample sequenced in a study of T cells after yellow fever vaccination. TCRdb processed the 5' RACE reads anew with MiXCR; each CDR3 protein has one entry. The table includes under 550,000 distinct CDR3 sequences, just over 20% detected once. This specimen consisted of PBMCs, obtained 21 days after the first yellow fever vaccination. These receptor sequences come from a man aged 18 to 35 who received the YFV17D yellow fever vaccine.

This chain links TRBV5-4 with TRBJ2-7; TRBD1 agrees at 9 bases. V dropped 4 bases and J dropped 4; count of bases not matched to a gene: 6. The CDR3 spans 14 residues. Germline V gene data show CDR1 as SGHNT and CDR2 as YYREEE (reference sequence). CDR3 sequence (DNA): TGTGCCAGCAGCACACCGGGACAGGGATACGAGCAGTACTTC. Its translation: CASSTPGQGYEQYF. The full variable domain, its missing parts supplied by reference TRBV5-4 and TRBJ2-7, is ETGVTQSPTHLIKTRGQQVTLRCSSQSGHNTVSWYQQALGQGPQFIFQYYREEENGRGNFPPRFSGLQFPNYSSELNVNALELDDSALYLCASSTPGQGYEQYFGPGTRLTVT.

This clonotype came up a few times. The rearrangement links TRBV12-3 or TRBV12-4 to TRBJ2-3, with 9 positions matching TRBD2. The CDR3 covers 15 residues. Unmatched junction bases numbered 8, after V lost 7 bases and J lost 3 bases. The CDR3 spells CASTWAGGKTDTQYF. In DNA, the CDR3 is TGTGCCAGCACTTGGGCGGGGGGGAAAACAGATACGCAGTATTTT.

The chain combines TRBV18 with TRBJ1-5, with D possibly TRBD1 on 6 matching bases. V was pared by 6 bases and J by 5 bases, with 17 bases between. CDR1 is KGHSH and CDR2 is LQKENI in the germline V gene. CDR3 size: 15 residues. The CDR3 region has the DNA TGTGCCAGCTCTGTTGGGGGGGCAGGGGATCAGCCCCAGCATTTT. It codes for CASSVGGAGDQPQHF.